This T cell receptor beta chain was found in a study of human T cells and chemical hapten exposure. Overall study context: The patients, most of them female, presented with alopecia areata, totalis or universalis.

The time point here: patch test 2, 6 weeks after DPC sensitization. Treatment: therapeutic diphenylcyclopropenone sensitization with weekly scalp DPC. This clonotype was seen repeatedly, ten times or more. TCRdb used MiXCR to reprocess the RACE reads, holding one entry per CDR3 protein. The sample comprises roughly 380,000 distinct CDR3 sequences, nearly 6.5% of which are singletons, and 4.5% to 6% rests with the top ten. This receptor was taken from a young woman with alopecia areata. Some clones in this sample may be carry-over from other donors' samples. The sample consisted of whole blood, taken in connection with sensitization to the hapten diphenylcyclopropenone (DPC).

CDR3 residues: CASSYPPRPGYNEQFF. The CDR3, as DNA: TGTGCCAGCAGTTACCCCCCAAGGCCCGGGTACAATGAGCAGTTCTTC. This chain joins TRBV6-2 or TRBV6-3 and TRBJ2-1; D not resolved. With 2 bases removed from V and 4 bases from J, the gap between germline ends came to 15 bases. Germline V lookup: CDR1 MNHEY, CDR2 SVGEGT. The CDR3 runs to 16 residues.